This T cell receptor (beta chain) originates from a study of cytomegalovirus exposure and HLA in healthy donors. Study findings and constraints: Overall, approximately 150 TCR beta chains were annotated as cytomegalovirus-associated.

The PCR was carried out with 60 Vbeta primers and 13 Jbeta primers. Some clones are missing from TCRdb's copy, which holds only in-frame ones; the method was immunoSEQ multiplex PCR. The data show 85,000 to 120,000 clones, with 75% seen just once and around 2.6% held by the top ten. The CDR3 contains 16 residues. V trimming: 3 bases; J trimming: 2 bases; junction bases outside the gene matches: 5. From germline, CDR1 is SGHRS and CDR2 YFSETQ. Regarding this clone: Its target is unknown.

Although they were nominally healthy when sampled, donors likely had unrecorded immune exposures. This clonotype was sampled from a male donor in good health and CMV-seropositive. V gene TRBV5-1 combines with J gene TRBJ2-6; 7 nucleotides align to TRBD1. Sequenced sample: PBMCs. The CDR3 sequence is CASSSRQGPGANVLTF. The CDR3, as DNA: TGCGCCAGCAGCTCACGACAGGGCCCTGGGGCCAACGTCCTGACTTTC.